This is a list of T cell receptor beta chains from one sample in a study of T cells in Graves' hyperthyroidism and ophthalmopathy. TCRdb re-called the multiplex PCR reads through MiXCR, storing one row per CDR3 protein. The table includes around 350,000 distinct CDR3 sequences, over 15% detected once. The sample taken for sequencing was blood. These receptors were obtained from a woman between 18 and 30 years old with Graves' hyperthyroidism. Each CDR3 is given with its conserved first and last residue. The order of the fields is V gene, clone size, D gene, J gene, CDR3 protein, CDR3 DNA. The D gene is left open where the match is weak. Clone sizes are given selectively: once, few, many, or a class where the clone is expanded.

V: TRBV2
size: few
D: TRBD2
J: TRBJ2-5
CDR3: CASSGSGGETQYF
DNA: TGTGCCAGCAGTGGTAGCGGGGGGGAGACCCAGTACTTC

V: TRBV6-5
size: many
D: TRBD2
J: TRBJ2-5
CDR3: CASSSLLTSGGGETQYF
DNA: TGTGCCAGCAGTTCCCTCCTGACTAGCGGGGGAGGTGAGACCCAGTACTTC

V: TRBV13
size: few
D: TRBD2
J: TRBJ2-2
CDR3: CASSPGTSGGRTGELFF
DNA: TGTGCCAGCAGCCCCGGGACTAGCGGGGGAAGGACCGGGGAGCTGTTTTTT

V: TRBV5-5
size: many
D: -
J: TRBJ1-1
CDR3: CASSLPGITEAFF
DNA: TGTGCCAGCAGCTTGCCGGGGATCACTGAAGCTTTCTTT

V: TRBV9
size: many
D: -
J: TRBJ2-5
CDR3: CASSVVPQETQYF
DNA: TGTGCCAGCAGCGTAGTCCCCCAAGAGACCCAGTACTTC

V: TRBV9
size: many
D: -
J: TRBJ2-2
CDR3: CASSATGGTGELFF
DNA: TGTGCCAGCAGCGCCACCGGTGGAACCGGGGAGCTGTTTTTT

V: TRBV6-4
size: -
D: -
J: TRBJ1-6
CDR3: CASSPGTNSGNSPLHF
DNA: TGTGCCAGCAGCCCCGGGACGAACTCCGGGAATTCACCCCTCCACTTT

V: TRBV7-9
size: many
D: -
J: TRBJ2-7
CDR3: CASSLIPLTYEQYF
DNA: TGTGCCAGCAGCTTAATACCCCTAACCTACGAGCAGTACTTC

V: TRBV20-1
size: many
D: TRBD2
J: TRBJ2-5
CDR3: CSASGGSGGRWETQYF
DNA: TGCAGTGCTAGCGGAGGGAGCGGGGGACGGTGGGAGACCCAGTACTTC

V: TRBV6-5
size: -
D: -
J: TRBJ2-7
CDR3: CASSYGMGGEQYF
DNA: TGTGCCAGCAGTTACGGCATGGGTGGCGAGCAGTACTTC

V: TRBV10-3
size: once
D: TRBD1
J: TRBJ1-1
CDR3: CAISGTGKNTEAFF
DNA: TGTGCCATCAGTGGGACAGGAAAGAACACTGAAGCTTTCTTT

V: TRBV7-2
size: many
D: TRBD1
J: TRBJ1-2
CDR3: CASSPDRAGNYGYTF
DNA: TGTGCCAGCAGCCCTGACAGGGCGGGTAACTATGGCTACACCTTC

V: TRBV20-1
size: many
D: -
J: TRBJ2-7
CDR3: CSASRSRISSYEQYF
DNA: TGCAGTGCTAGTAGATCCCGAATTAGCTCCTACGAGCAGTACTTC

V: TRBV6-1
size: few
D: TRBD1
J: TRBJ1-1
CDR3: CASAGQTKAFF
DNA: TGTGCCAGCGCGGGACAGACAAAAGCTTTCTTT

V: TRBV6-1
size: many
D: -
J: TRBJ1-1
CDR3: CASSLGRYTFF
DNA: TGTGCCAGCAGCCTGGGACGTTATACTTTCTTT

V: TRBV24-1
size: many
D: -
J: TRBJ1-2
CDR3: CATSDRQGSGYTF
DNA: TGTGCCACCAGTGATAGGCAGGGAAGCGGCTACACCTTC

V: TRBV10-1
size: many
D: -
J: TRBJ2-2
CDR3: CASSQGSANTGELFF
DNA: TGCGCCAGCAGTCAGGGGTCCGCGAACACCGGGGAGCTGTTTTTT

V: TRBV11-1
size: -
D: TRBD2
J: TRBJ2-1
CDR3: CASSLKLAGGGEQFF
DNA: TGTGCCAGCAGCTTAAAACTAGCGGGGGGTGGTGAGCAGTTCTTC

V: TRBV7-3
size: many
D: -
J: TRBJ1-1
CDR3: CASSSGQPRGNTEAFF
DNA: TGTGCCAGCAGCTCAGGACAGCCCCGGGGGAACACTGAAGCTTTCTTT

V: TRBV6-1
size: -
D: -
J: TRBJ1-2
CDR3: CASSLRDTDYGYTF
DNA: TGTGCCAGCAGTCTCCGGGACACAGACTATGGCTACACCTTC

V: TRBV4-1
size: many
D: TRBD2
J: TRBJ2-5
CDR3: CASSQGVAGRETQYF
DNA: TGCGCCAGCAGCCAAGGGGTAGCGGGCCGAGAGACCCAGTACTTC

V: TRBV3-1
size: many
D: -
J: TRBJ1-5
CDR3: CASSQSTNNQPQHF
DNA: TGTGCCAGCAGCCAATCCACCAACAATCAGCCCCAGCATTTT

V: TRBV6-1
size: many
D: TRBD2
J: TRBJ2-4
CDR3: CASSKRGGTGAENIQYF
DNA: TGTGCCAGCAGCAAACGCGGGGGGACGGGGGCGGAAAACATTCAGTACTTC

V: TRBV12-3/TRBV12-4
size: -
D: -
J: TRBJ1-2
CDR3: CASRAYYGYTF
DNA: TGTGCCAGCAGGGCCTACTATGGCTACACCTTC

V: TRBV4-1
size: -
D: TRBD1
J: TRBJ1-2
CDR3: CASRSPDRGNYGYTF
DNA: TGCGCCAGCAGATCACCGGACAGGGGAAACTATGGCTACACCTTC

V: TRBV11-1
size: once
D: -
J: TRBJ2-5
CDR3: CASSFPDSNQETQYF
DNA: TGTGCCAGCAGCTTCCCCGACAGTAACCAAGAGACCCAGTACTTC

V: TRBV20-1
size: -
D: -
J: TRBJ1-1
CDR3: CSARDLTDSEAFF
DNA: TGCAGTGCTAGAGATTTGACAGACTCTGAAGCTTTCTTT